This entry concerns a single T cell receptor beta chain. Its specificity is not known. The germline CDR1 and CDR2 sequences are SGHRS and YFSETQ. The CDR3 runs 14 residues. The J segment lost 5 bases and the V segment lost 3 bases, leaving 6 bases of the junction unmatched. Repertoires were generated with immunoSEQ multiplex PCR, while TCRdb's copy carries only in-frame clones and drops some. This sample has roughly 49,000 clones, with around four fifths found just once. The data were taken from a study of cytotoxic CD8 clonotypes in ibrutinib-treated CLL. Overall study: The patient breakdown showed approximately ten relapsed/refractory and more than 14 treatment-naive cases, with under 18 IGHV unmutated. Each sample contained, on average, approximately 270,000 productive templates and 75,000 to 100,000 productive rearrangements. Once treatment had gone on for a median of roughly eleven months, range 6 to 36, response samples were drawn. Study-wide results and limits: Baseline values of clonality outstripped age-matched healthy donors and followed circulating CD8+ T-cell counts.

The rearrangement joins TRBV5-1 to TRBJ2-5, with 8 bases matching TRBD1. Material: PBMCs, obtained after 24 months of ibrutinib treatment. This TCR derives from a human donor with chronic lymphocytic leukemia. CDR3 protein: CASSSGQVEETQYF. CDR3 nucleotides: TGCGCCAGCAGCTCGGGACAGGTAGAGGAGACCCAGTACTTC.